Listed below are T cell receptor beta chains from one sample, sequenced in a study of beta chain features in type 1 diabetes. Libraries were prepared by immunoSEQ multiplex PCR; TCRdb keeps only in-frame clonotypes and omits some of them. The table records roughly 140,000 clones, less than 8.5% of them present only once. Sample: central memory CD4+ T cells from blood. The receptors come from a young woman in good health. The CDR3 runs from the conserved cysteine through the conserved F or W. D genes are given only for firm matches. The size field is filled for only some rows; it gives once, few, many or a size class.

v_gene	j_gene	d_gene	abundance	CDR3nt	CDR3aa
TRBV6-5	TRBJ1-2	NA	NA	TGTGCCAGCAGTTACGAGGGAGGCTATGGCTACACCTTC	CASSYEGGYGYTF
TRBV27	TRBJ2-1	TRBD2	NA	TGTGCCAGCACCCGGGTAGCGGGAAGGAAGGGGGATGAGCAGTTCTTC	CASTRVAGRKGDEQFF
TRBV5-1	TRBJ2-2	NA	NA	TGCGCCAGCAGCCATCGACAGTCTAACACCGGGGAGCTGTTTTTT	CASSHRQSNTGELFF
TRBV5-4	TRBJ2-2	TRBD1	NA	TGTGCCAGCAGACCGGGACAGGTGAACACCGGGGAGCTGTTTTTT	CASRPGQVNTGELFF
TRBV27	TRBJ2-3	TRBD2	NA	TGTGCCAGCAGTTTTAGAGCGGGAGGACCTATTAGCACAGATACGCAGTATTTT	CASSFRAGGPISTDTQYF
TRBV30	TRBJ1-5	NA	NA	TGTGCCTGGAGTTCGACACGCAATCAGCCCCAGCATTTT	CAWSSTRNQPQHF
TRBV7-3	TRBJ2-1	NA	few	TGTGCCAGCAGCTTAGGGGCTAGCAATGAGCAGTTCTTC	CASSLGASNEQFF
TRBV7-6	TRBJ1-4	TRBD1	NA	TGTGCCAGCAGCTGGGGGACAGGGGTCGGTGAAAAACTGTTTTTT	CASSWGTGVGEKLFF
TRBV5-1	TRBJ2-5	NA	few	TGCGCCAGCAGCGCGCAGGGGAACCAAGAGACCCAGTACTTC	CASSAQGNQETQYF
TRBV7-9	TRBJ2-2	TRBD2	many	TGTGCCAGCAGCGGGACTAGCGGGGGAACCGGGGAGCTGTTTTTT	CASSGTSGGTGELFF
TRBV6-6	TRBJ2-2	NA	NA	TGTGCCAGCACCCAATTGACGGGCACCGGGGAGCTGTTTTTT	CASTQLTGTGELFF
TRBV7-9	TRBJ2-3	TRBD2	NA	TGTGCCAGCAGCTACCCGGGGGGGACTAGCACAGATACGCAGTATTTT	CASSYPGGTSTDTQYF
TRBV6-5	TRBJ1-4	NA	few	TGTGCCAGCAGCCGTAACAGCCCGGCTAATGAAAAACTGTTTTTT	CASSRNSPANEKLFF